These 4 T cell receptor beta chains were sequenced from one sample in a study of T cells in Graves' hyperthyroidism and ophthalmopathy. RNA transcripts provided the source from which TCR beta CDR3 regions were amplified. TCR CDR3 underwent first-round RT-PCR with the HTBI primer set. TCRdb passed the multiplex PCR reads through MiXCR, listing each CDR3 protein once. The sample lists roughly 400,000 distinct CDR3 sequences, less than 20% occurring once. What was sequenced was blood. The receptors stem from a woman in her late teens or twenties with Graves' hyperthyroidism that later progressed to Graves' ophthalmopathy.

This sequence joins TRBV18 and TRBJ2-1, with D perhaps given as TRBD1 or TRBD2 (6 bases each). Trimming cost V 8 bases and J 6 bases, with 23 bases left between them. CDR3 length equals 16 residues. Germline V gene lookup returns CDR1 KGHSH and CDR2 LQKENI. The chain's CDR3 is CASAFTGAGLANEQFF. CDR3 DNA sequence: TGTGCCAGCGCCTTCACGGGGGCGGGATTGGCCAATGAGCAGTTCTTC.

In its sample, this clonotype was seen many times. The rearrangement joins TRBV14 to TRBJ2-7; D is perhaps TRBD2 (5 bases). Trimming took off 0 bases at V and 5 bases at J, with 14 bases between the two ends. The germline CDR1 and CDR2 sequences are SGHDN and FVKESK. The CDR3 loop spans 15 amino acids. CDR3 residues: CASSQDGLFLDEQYF. As DNA, the CDR3 is TGTGCCAGCAGCCAAGATGGACTTTTTCTGGACGAGCAGTACTTC. Drawing the rest from reference TRBV14 and TRBJ2-7, the complete variable domain is EAGVTQFPSHSVIEKGQTVTLRCDPISGHDNLYWYRRVMGKEIKFLLHFVKESKQDESGMPNNRFLAERTGGTYSTLKVQPAELEDSGVYFCASSQDGLFLDEQYFGPGTRLTVT.

This clonotype showed up just once. This clone may be a read error of a much larger clone one base away. The rearrangement uses TRBV2 and TRBJ1-1, with D maybe TRBD1 (5 bases). The CDR3 is 14 amino acids. Germline CDR1 reads SNHLY; CDR2 reads FYNNEI. The CDR3 DNA sequence: TGTGCCAGCAGTGGGCCGACGGTGGACACTGAAGCTTCCTTT. As protein: CASSGPTVDTEASF. Full variable domain (missing parts from reference TRBV2 and TRBJ1-1): EPEVTQTPSHQVTQMGQEVILRCVPISNHLYFYWYRQILGQKVEFLVSFYNNEISEKSEIFDDQFSVERPDGSNFTLKIRSTKLEDSAMYFCASSGPTVDTEASFGQGTRLTVV.

This clonotype was observed many times. The chain combines TRBV5-1 with TRBJ2-1; the D gene could be TRBD1 or TRBD2 (5 bases each). This CDR3 is 15 amino acids long. Trimming took off 2 bases at V and 6 bases at J, with 15 bases between the two ends. Germline V CDR1 and CDR2: SGHRS, YFSETQ. Here the CDR3 reads CASSLIRDRGNEQFF. In DNA form, the CDR3 reads TGCGCCAGCAGCTTAATCCGGGACCGAGGCAATGAGCAGTTCTTC.